This TCR beta chain was recorded in a study of blood T cell repertoires in COVID-19. Study background: Material from acute and convalescent COVID-19 was sourced from the United States, Italy and Spain. T cells, B-cell-depleted T cells, or PBMCs supplied cDNA or gDNA.

Germline CDR1 reads MGHRA; CDR2 reads YSYEKL. J lost 5 bases, V lost 3 bases, and 7 bases had no gene match. This CDR3 has 15 amino acids. Source study methods: Estimates of nucleated cell counts were drawn from the amplification of reference gene primers. Profiled with immunoSEQ multiplex PCR; TCRdb holds only in-frame clones, not every one. V and J calls and clone size follow that table, whereas D and trimming were derived from the DNA. The table has 130,000 to 150,000 clones, about 90% seen once. This clone was seen just once. Sequencing was performed on peripheral blood. The chain carries TRBV4-1 and TRBJ2-1, with TRBD2 identical over 7 bases. This receptor was taken from a human donor in a cohort sampled during active COVID-19. The DNA of the CDR3 is TGCGCCAGCAGCCAGGGGGGTGGGAGGGACAATGAGCAGTTCTTC. Protein sequence: CASSQGGGRDNEQFF.